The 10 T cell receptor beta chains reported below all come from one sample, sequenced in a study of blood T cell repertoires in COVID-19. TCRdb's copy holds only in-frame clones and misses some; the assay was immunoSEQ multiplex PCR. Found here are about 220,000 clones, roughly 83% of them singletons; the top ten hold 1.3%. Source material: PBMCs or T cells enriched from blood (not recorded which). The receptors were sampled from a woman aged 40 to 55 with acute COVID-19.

DNA of the CDR3: TGTGCCAGCAGCTCTAGACAGGGAAGCTCCTACAATGAGCAGTTCTTC. It specifies CASSSRQGSSYNEQFF. The chain carries TRBV7-3 and TRBJ2-1, with TRBD1 matching 7 bases. Germline V CDR1 and CDR2: SGHTA, FQGTGA. Losses at the gene ends were 4 bases for V and 0 bases for J; bases not matched to a gene: 6. CDR3 length: 16 amino acids.

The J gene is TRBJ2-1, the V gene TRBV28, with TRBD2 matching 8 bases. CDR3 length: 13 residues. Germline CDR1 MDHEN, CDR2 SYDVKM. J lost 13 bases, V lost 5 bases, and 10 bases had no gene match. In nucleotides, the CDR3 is TGTGCCAGCAGTACCCTCGCGGGGGGCCAACAGTTCTTC. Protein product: CASSTLAGGQQFF.

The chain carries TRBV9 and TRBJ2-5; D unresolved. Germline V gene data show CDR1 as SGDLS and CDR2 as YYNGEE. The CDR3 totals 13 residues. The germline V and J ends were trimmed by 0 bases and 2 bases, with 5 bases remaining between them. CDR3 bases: TGTGCCAGCAGCGTAGGGCCACAAGAGACCCAGTACTTC. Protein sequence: CASSVGPQETQYF.

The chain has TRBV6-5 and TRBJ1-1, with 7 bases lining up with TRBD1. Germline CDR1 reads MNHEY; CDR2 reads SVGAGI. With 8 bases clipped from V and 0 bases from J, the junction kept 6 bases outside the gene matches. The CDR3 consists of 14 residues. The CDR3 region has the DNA TGTGCCAGCCTAGGACAGGTTATGAACACTGAAGCTTTCTTT. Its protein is CASLGQVMNTEAFF.

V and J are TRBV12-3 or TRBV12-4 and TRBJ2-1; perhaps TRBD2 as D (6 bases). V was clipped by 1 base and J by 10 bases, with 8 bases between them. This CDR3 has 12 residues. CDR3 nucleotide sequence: TGTGCCAGCAGTTTAGAGCGGGCGGAGCAGTTCTTC. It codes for CASSLERAEQFF.

The CDR3 region has the DNA TGCAGCGTTGAGATGGGACAGGGATCCTACAATGAGCAGTTCTTC. Its translation: CSVEMGQGSYNEQFF. This sequence joins TRBV29-1 and TRBJ2-1; 9 bases align to TRBD1. The junction had 4 bases not matched to a gene; V was cut back by 3 bases and J by 1 base. CDR1 is SQVTM and CDR2 is ANQGSEA in the germline V gene. The CDR3 consists of 15 residues.

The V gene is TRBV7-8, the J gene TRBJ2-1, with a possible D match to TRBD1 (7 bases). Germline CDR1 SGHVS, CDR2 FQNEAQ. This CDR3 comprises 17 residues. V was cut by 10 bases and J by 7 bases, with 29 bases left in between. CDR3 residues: CATRGRGATQRRNEQFF. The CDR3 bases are TGTGCCACGAGGGGGCGGGGCGCGACCCAGAGGAGGAATGAGCAGTTCTTC.

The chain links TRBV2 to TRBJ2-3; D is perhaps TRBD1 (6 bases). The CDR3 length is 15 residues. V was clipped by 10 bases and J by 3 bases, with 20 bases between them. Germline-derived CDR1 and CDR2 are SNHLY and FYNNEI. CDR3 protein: CATLGGYVKTDTQYF. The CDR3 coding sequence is TGTGCCACCCTAGGGGGATATGTTAAAACAGATACGCAGTATTTT.

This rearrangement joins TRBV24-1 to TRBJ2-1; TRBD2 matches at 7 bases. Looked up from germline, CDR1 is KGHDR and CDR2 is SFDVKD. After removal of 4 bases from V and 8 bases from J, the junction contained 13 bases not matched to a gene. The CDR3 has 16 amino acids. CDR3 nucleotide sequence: TGTGCCACCAGTGACCCTGGACTAGGTAGGGGAGATGAGCAGTTCTTC. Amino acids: CATSDPGLGRGDEQFF.

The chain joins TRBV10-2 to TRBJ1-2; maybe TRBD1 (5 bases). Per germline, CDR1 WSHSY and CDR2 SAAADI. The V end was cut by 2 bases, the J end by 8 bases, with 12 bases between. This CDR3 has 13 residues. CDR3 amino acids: CASSEDAGLGYTF. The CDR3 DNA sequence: TGCGCCAGCAGTGAGGACGCAGGGTTGGGCTACACCTTC.